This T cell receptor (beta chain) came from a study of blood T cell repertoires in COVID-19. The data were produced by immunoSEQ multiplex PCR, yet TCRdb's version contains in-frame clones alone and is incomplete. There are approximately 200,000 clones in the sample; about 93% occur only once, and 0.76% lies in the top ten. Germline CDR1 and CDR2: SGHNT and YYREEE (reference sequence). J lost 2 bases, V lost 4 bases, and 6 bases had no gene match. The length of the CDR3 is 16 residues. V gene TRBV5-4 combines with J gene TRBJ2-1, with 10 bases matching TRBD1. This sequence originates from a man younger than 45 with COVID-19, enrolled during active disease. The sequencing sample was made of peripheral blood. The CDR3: CASSPTGTGAYNEQFF. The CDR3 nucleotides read TGTGCCAGCAGCCCTACCGGGACAGGGGCCTACAATGAGCAGTTCTTC.